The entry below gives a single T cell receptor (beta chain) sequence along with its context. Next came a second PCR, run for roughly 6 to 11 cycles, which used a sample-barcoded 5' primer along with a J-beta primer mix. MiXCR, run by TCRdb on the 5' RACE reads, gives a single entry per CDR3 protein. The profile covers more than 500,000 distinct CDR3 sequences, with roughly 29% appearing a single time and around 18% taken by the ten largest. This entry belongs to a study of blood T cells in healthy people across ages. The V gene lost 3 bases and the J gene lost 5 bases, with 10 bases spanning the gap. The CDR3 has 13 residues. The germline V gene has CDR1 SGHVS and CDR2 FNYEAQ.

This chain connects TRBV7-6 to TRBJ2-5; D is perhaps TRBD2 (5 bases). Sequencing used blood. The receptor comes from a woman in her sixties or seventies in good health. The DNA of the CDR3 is TGTGCCAGCAGCTTTCGTCGGAGGGAGACCCAGTACTTC. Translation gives CASSFRRRETQYF. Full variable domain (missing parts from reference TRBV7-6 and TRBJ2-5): GAGVSQSPRYKVTKRGQDVALRCDPISGHVSLYWYRQALGQGPEFLTYFNYEAQQDKSGLPNDRFSAERPEGSISTLTIQRTEQRDSAMYRCASSFRRRETQYFGPGTRLLVL.